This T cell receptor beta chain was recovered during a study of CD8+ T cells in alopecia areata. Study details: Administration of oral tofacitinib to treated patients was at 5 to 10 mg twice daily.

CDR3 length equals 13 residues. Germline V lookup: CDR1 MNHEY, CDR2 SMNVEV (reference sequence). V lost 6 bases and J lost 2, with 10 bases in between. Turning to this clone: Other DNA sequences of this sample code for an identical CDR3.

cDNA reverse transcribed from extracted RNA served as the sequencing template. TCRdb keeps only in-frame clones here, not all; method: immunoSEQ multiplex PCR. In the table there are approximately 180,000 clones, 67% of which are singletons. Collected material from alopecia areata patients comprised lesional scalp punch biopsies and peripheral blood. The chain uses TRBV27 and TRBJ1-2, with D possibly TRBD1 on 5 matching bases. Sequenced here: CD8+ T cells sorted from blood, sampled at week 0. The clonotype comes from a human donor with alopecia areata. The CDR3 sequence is CASSPTVNYGYTF. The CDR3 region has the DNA TGTGCCAGCAGCCCGACAGTAAACTATGGCTACACCTTC.